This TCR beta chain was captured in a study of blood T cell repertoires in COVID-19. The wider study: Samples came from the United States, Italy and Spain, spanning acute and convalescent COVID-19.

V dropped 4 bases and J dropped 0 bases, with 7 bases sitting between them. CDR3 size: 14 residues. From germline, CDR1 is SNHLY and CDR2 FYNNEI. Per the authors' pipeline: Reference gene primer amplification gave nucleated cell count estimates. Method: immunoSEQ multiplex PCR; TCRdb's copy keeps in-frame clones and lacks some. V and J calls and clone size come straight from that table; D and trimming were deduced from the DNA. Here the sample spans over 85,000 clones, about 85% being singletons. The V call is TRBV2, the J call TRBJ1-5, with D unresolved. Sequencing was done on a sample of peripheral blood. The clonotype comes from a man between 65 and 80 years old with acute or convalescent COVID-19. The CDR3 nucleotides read TGTGCCAGCAGTGCGGGGTATAGCAATCAGCCCCAGCATTTT. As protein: CASSAGYSNQPQHF.